Each of the 21 T cell receptor beta chains below was sequenced from the same sample in a study of shared clonotypes between healthy human individuals. Sequenced by immunoSEQ multiplex PCR; TCRdb stores in-frame clones only, minus some. The sample has about 2.4 million clones; 80% to 95% are singletons. Sequencing input: naive CD4+ T cells from PBMCs. As for subset: CD45RA+ positively selected. All receptors derive from a young man in good health. Some clones in this sample may be carry-over from other donors' samples.

This rearrangement joins TRBV7-3 to TRBJ2-1, with TRBD1 matching over 7 bases. CDR1 and CDR2 from the germline V gene are SGHTA and FQGTGA. The CDR3 is 15 amino acids. The junction had 4 bases not matched to a gene; V was cut back by 5 bases and J by 0 bases. CDR3 nucleotide sequence: TGTGCCAGCAGCGCGACAGGGTCCTCCTACAATGAGCAGTTCTTC. Its translation: CASSATGSSYNEQFF.

V and J are TRBV11-3 and TRBJ2-7; 7 nucleotides match TRBD1. Germline V gene data show CDR1 as SGHNT and CDR2 as YENEEA. CDR3 length: 13 amino acids. Germline trimming cut 4 bases from V and 6 bases from J; bases unmatched to any gene: 6. For the CDR3, the DNA is TGTGCCAGCAGCTCTGACAGGGCATCCGAGCAGTACTTC. Translated, it gives CASSSDRASEQYF. Full variable domain (remainder filled in from reference TRBV11-3 and TRBJ2-7): EAGVVQSPRYKIIEKKQPVAFWCNPISGHNTLYWYLQNLGQGPELLIRYENEEAVDDSQLPKDRFSAERLKGVDSTLKIQPAELGDSAVYLCASSSDRASEQYFGPGTRLTVT.

V is TRBV5-4 and J is TRBJ1-2; 12 bases fit TRBD1. The ends lost 4 bases at V and 5 bases at J; junction bases unmatched: 9. The CDR3 is 16 residues long. The V gene's germline CDR1 is SGHNT and CDR2 YYREEE (reference sequence). The DNA of the CDR3 is TGTGCCAGCAGCACGGGGACAGGGGGCGCGTGGTATGGCTACACCTTC. It is translated as CASSTGTGGAWYGYTF.

The chain couples TRBV30 to TRBJ1-1; D not resolved. The CDR3 runs to 13 residues. The germline V and J ends were trimmed by 0 bases and 5 bases, with 10 bases remaining between them. Germline V gives CDR1 GTSNPN, CDR2 SVGIG (reference sequence). The CDR3 loop is CAWSVLGETEAFF. CDR3 DNA: TGTGCCTGGAGTGTCCTGGGCGAAACTGAAGCTTTCTTT. Full variable domain (remainder filled in from reference TRBV30 and TRBJ1-1): SQTIHQWPATLVQPVGSPLSLECTVEGTSNPNLYWYRQAAGRGLQLLFYSVGIGQISSEVPQNLSASRPQDRQFILSSKKLLLSDSGFYLCAWSVLGETEAFFGQGTRLTVV.

V gene TRBV18 combines with J gene TRBJ1-1; D is undetermined. Germline V gives CDR1 KGHSH, CDR2 LQKENI. V lost 6 bases and J lost 3, with 11 bases in between. This CDR3 spans 13 amino acids. Here the CDR3 reads CASSQTRDTEAFF. DNA of the CDR3: TGTGCCAGCTCGCAAACTCGGGACACTGAAGCTTTCTTT.

Concerning this clone: In the same sample, other DNA sequences code for this CDR3. The rearrangement uses TRBV7-3 and TRBJ2-1, with D possibly being TRBD1 or TRBD2 (5 bases each). The CDR3 contains 14 residues. From germline, CDR1 is SGHTA and CDR2 FQGTGA. The germline V and J ends were trimmed by 2 bases and 6 bases, with 11 bases remaining between them. CDR3 sequence reads: CASSLLGGVNEQFF. CDR3 bases: TGTGCCAGCAGCTTACTTGGGGGTGTCAATGAGCAGTTCTTC.

The chain joins TRBV6-6 to TRBJ2-5; unclear D gene. Deletions cut 8 bases from V and 5 bases from J, with 6 bases between. The CDR3 contains 10 residues. Germline V CDR1 and CDR2: MNHNY, SVGAGI (reference sequence). The CDR3 loop reads CASPHETQYF. The CDR3 region has the DNA TGTGCCAGCCCTCATGAGACCCAGTACTTC.

This rearrangement joins TRBV28 to TRBJ1-3, with 7 bases aligning to TRBD1. V was pared by 7 bases and J by 4 bases, with 4 bases of the junction left unmatched. CDR3 size: 13 residues. CDR1 is MDHEN, CDR2 SYDVKM, per germline. The CDR3 spells CASIPGGGNTIYF. In nucleotides, the CDR3 is TGTGCCAGCATCCCAGGGGGAGGAAACACCATATATTTT.

This clone has only one observation. The J gene is TRBJ2-3, the V gene TRBV20-1; TRBD2 is a possible D gene (5 bases). The CDR3 has 11 residues. Per the germline V gene, CDR1 is DFQATT and CDR2 is SNEGSKA (reference sequence). The V gene lost 3 bases and the J gene lost 5 bases, with 6 bases spanning the gap. CDR3 DNA: TGCAGTGCTAGCGGGGTAGATACGCAGTATTTT. Translated, it gives CSASGVDTQYF.

As to this clone: The sample holds other DNA sequences that translate to the same CDR3. The J gene is TRBJ2-7, the V gene TRBV5-1, with 9 positions matching TRBD1. The CDR3 spans 15 residues. With 4 bases clipped from V and 2 bases from J, the junction kept 7 bases outside the gene matches. CDR1 and CDR2 from the germline V gene are SGHRS and YFSETQ. The CDR3 DNA reads TGCGCCAGCAGCCCGGGACAGGGAGTTCCCTACGAGCAGTACTTC. Protein product: CASSPGQGVPYEQYF.

CDR3 DNA sequence: TGCGCCAGCACTACAGGGACTGTCTCCTACGAGCAGTACTTC. Encoded protein: CASTTGTVSYEQYF. The chain has TRBV5-1 and TRBJ2-7; the D call may be TRBD1 or TRBD2 (6 bases each). The V gene lost 6 bases and the J gene lost 0 bases, with 13 bases spanning the gap. Germline loops: CDR1 SGHRS, CDR2 YFSETQ. CDR3 length equals 14 residues.

Of note for this clone: One end of the junction is discordant with germline, which a read error may explain. Different DNA sequences within this sample yield the same CDR3. The chain carries TRBV20-1 and TRBJ1-1, with TRBD1 matching over 8 bases. This CDR3 is 10 amino acids long. The germline CDR1 and CDR2 sequences are DFQATT and SNEGSKA (reference sequence). The CDR3 bases are TGCAGTGCTGGAGACAGGGGAGCTTTCTTT. Its protein is CSAGDRGAFF.

Points on this clone: In the same sample, other DNA sequences code for this CDR3. This chain links TRBV10-1 with TRBJ2-5, with a possible D match to TRBD2 (6 bases). CDR3 length: 12 residues. V shed 2 bases and J shed 5 bases, with 6 bases lying between them. CDR1 is WNHNN and CDR2 is SYGVQD in the germline V gene (reference sequence). CDR3 protein: CASSEGGETQYF. The CDR3 bases are TGCGCCAGCAGTGAGGGAGGGGAGACCCAGTACTTC.

This clone was recorded once. Other DNA variants within this sample encode the same CDR3. The rearrangement links TRBV18 to TRBJ2-5, with 8 bases matching TRBD2. The trim removed 3 bases at V and 4 bases at J, leaving 4 bases unmatched. Germline CDR1 reads KGHSH; CDR2 reads LQKENI. There are 14 residues in the CDR3. CDR3 loop: CASSPLAGGETQYF. CDR3 in DNA: TGTGCCAGCTCACCGCTTGCGGGAGGAGAGACCCAGTACTTC.

Remarks on this clone: In the same sample, other DNA sequences code for this CDR3. This chain uses TRBV5-4 with TRBJ2-7; 9 nucleotides align to TRBD1. V lost 5 bases to trimming and J lost 3 bases; unmatched junction nucleotides: 3. Germline assignment: CDR1 SGHNT and CDR2 YYREEE (reference sequence). The CDR3 is 13 residues long. The CDR3 spells CASSRQGVYEQYF. As DNA, the CDR3 is TGTGCCAGCAGTCGACAGGGGGTCTACGAGCAGTACTTC.

The table lists this clone with a count of one. Other DNA sequences of this sample code for an identical CDR3. The chain joins TRBV15 to TRBJ2-3; the D is unclear. The CDR3 loop spans 13 amino acids. Germline CDR1 and CDR2: LNHNV and YYDKDF (reference sequence). V lost 0 bases to trimming and J lost 3 bases, with 4 bases between them. The CDR3 DNA sequence: TGTGCCACCAGCAGAGACTTGACAGATACGCAGTATTTT. It codes for CATSRDLTDTQYF.

V and J are TRBV27 and TRBJ1-2, with D perhaps TRBD1 (5 bases). The V end was cut by 5 bases, the J end by 8 bases, with 21 bases between. The CDR3 has 15 amino acids. CDR1 is MNHEY and CDR2 is SMNVEV in the germline V gene (reference sequence). The CDR3 region is CASSPAGLPGGGYTF. CDR3 nucleotides: TGTGCCAGCAGTCCGGCGGGACTCCCGGGTGGGGGCTACACCTTC.

The chain has TRBV4-2 and TRBJ1-2, with TRBD1 as a possible D gene (6 bases). V lost 0 bases and J 7 bases, leaving 18 bases between the germline ends. The CDR3 runs to 16 residues. Germline V lookup: CDR1 LGHNA, CDR2 YNFKEQ. The CDR3 sequence is CASSQESGLGAGGYTF. The CDR3 nucleotides read TGTGCCAGCAGCCAAGAATCGGGGTTGGGGGCGGGTGGCTACACCTTC.

This chain uses TRBV5-1 with TRBJ2-7, with D maybe TRBD1 (5 bases). V lost 3 bases, J lost 2 bases, and 15 bases lay in between. Germline values: CDR1 SGHRS, CDR2 YFSETQ. The CDR3 length is 15 residues. CDR3 in amino acids: CASSSPRTSAYEQYF. CDR3 DNA: TGCGCCAGCAGCTCGCCCCGGACATCTGCCTACGAGCAGTACTTC.

The gene calls are TRBV5-4 and TRBJ2-1; D may be TRBD1 (6 bases). The germline V gene encodes CDR1 SGHNT and CDR2 YYREEE (reference sequence). V lost 0 bases, J lost 5 bases, and 15 bases lay in between. The CDR3 runs to 16 residues. DNA for the CDR3: TGTGCCAGCAGCTTGGGGGCAGGGGCGGCAAACAATGAGCAGTTCTTC. Protein: CASSLGAGAANNEQFF.

In regard to this clone: One junction end does not reproduce the germline sequence, and a read error may be involved. Other DNA sequences in this specimen translate into the identical CDR3. This chain connects TRBV28 to TRBJ1-4, with TRBD1 identical over 7 bases. There are 13 residues in the CDR3. Germline CDR1 reads MDHEN; CDR2 reads SYDVKM. The CDR3 sequence: CASSMPGQEKLFF. The CDR3 DNA reads as TGCGCCAGCAGTATGCCGGGACAGGAAAAACTGTTTTTT.